This entry is about one T cell receptor beta chain. The record originates from a study of blood T cell repertoires in COVID-19. Study background: The origin of the acute and convalescent COVID-19 samples was the United States, Italy and Spain.

CDR1 and CDR2 (germline): SGHTA, FQGNSA. CDR3 size: 12 residues. V was trimmed by 10 bases and J by 4 bases, leaving 12 bases between them. The data were produced by immunoSEQ multiplex PCR, yet TCRdb's version contains in-frame clones alone and is incomplete. In the table there are about 59,000 clones, roughly 85% of which are singletons. The clonotype comes from a man in his sixties with acute or convalescent COVID-19. The rearrangement links TRBV7-2 to TRBJ2-3; D is ambiguous. Input material: peripheral blood. CDR3 sequence: CATVPSADTQYF. For the CDR3, the DNA is TGTGCCACCGTACCGTCGGCAGATACGCAGTATTTT.